This T cell receptor beta chain was captured by sequencing in a study of CD8 T cells in ankylosing spondylitis. Broader study findings: In ankylosing spondylitis blood, a motif of roughly 8 highly homologous TCR beta variants appeared characteristic.

TCRdb passed the 5' RACE reads through MiXCR, listing each CDR3 protein once. The sample has 300,000 to 400,000 distinct CDR3 sequences, about 15% seen once. This clonotype was detected only once. Antigen specificity is unknown. This CDR3 spans 15 amino acids. The germline CDR1 and CDR2 sequences are LGHDT and YNNKEL (reference sequence). Between the trimmed V and J ends, which lost 0 bases and 2 bases, there was a span of 10 bases. The chain combines TRBV3-1 with TRBJ2-5; D is unresolved. The clonotype comes from a male donor with ankylosing spondylitis or in good health (not recorded which). The sample consisted of blood, either unsorted or a sorted T cell fraction (not recorded which). CDR3 region: CASSQDPQRQETQYF. CDR3 coding DNA: TGTGCCAGCAGCCAAGATCCCCAGAGGCAAGAGACCCAGTACTTC.